A selection of T cell receptor beta chains follows, all from one sample in a study of monozygotic twins with inflammatory bowel disease. From its re-call of the 5' RACE reads, TCRdb lists each CDR3 protein once, without DNA. This sample's clone table lists 110,000 to 150,000 distinct CDR3 sequences. Sequencing input: blood. These receptors were obtained from a human donor with ulcerative colitis or Crohn's disease, or a healthy co-twin of an affected twin (not recorded which). CDR3s include the opening cysteine and the closing phenylalanine or tryptophan.

j_call v_call cdr3_aa
TRBJ1-6 TRBV3-1 CASSQYGGNSPLHF
TRBJ1-4 TRBV10-3 CATRQEAKMEKLFF
TRBJ2-7 TRBV5-6 CASSPPGGLYEQYF
TRBJ2-7 TRBV19 CASSGQIEQYF
TRBJ1-4 TRBV5-1 CASSLLGGMANEKLFF
TRBJ2-2 TRBV7-9 CASNGWGTEGTGELFF
TRBJ2-2 TRBV7-9 CASRNARLATNTGELFF
TRBJ1-3 TRBV6-1 CASTPQGTGGTIYF
TRBJ1-2 TRBV6-5 CASSYIRTGGGYGYTF
TRBJ2-1 TRBV4-2 CASSQLAEFYNEQFF
TRBJ2-1 TRBV12-3/TRBV12-4 CASSFGGVGHNEQFF
TRBJ1-1 TRBV28 CASRPQGNTEAFF
TRBJ1-5 TRBV4-1 CASSQEAIGAQHF
TRBJ2-3 TRBV6-4 CASSEGTSDGTDTQYF
TRBJ2-1 TRBV7-2 CASSHPGGSYNEQFF
TRBJ1-1 TRBV7-9 CASTAGGGSTEAFF
TRBJ2-7 TRBV5-1 CASSRDLTGPYEQYF
TRBJ2-1 TRBV20-1 CSAMDPTSGTYNEQFF
TRBJ1-2 TRBV30 CAWSAGGGTGYGYTF
TRBJ1-2 TRBV19 CASSTPGTGANYGYTF
TRBJ2-7 TRBV20-1 CSARDRQVNSYEQYF
TRBJ2-3 TRBV5-1 CASSWAGGTDTDTQYF
TRBJ2-7 TRBV20-1 CSAEGQGTYEQYF
TRBJ2-5 TRBV20-1 CSARPPETSRQTQYF
TRBJ1-5 TRBV28 CASSFGGTWAQPQHF
TRBJ2-6 TRBV14 CASSQDRTSGANVLTF
TRBJ2-1 TRBV12-3/TRBV12-4 CASSGQVYIDEQFF
TRBJ2-3 TRBV6-1 CASSEGLTQYF
TRBJ1-6 TRBV7-9 CASSRASAGTGNSPLHF
TRBJ1-3 TRBV6-1 CASSKGLDSFSGNTIYF
TRBJ2-4 TRBV20-1 CSARADTGGQNIQYF
TRBJ2-2 TRBV12-3/TRBV12-4 CASTLGRLGHAGELFF
TRBJ2-7 TRBV7-9 CASSPSRGSGSYEQYF
TRBJ2-1 TRBV27 CASQLDRDRYNEQFF
TRBJ2-3 TRBV5-6 CASSPLRDTQYF
TRBJ2-1 TRBV5-1 CASSLGMGAPHNEQFF
TRBJ1-6 TRBV20-1 CSAITISSYNSPLHF
TRBJ1-2 TRBV7-8 CASSQGQSVRGYTF
TRBJ1-5 TRBV13 CASSSVIKGGNQPQHF
TRBJ1-5 TRBV7-2 CASSLSGGSNQPQHF
TRBJ2-1 TRBV3-1 CASGALAGEGNEQFF
TRBJ1-1 TRBV13 CASSPEDRGTYTEAFF
TRBJ1-6 TRBV6-5 CASSYSGISPYNSPLHF
TRBJ2-1 TRBV5-5 CASSFAGTSGSRAQFF
TRBJ2-5 TRBV5-6 CASSLKTFIETQYF